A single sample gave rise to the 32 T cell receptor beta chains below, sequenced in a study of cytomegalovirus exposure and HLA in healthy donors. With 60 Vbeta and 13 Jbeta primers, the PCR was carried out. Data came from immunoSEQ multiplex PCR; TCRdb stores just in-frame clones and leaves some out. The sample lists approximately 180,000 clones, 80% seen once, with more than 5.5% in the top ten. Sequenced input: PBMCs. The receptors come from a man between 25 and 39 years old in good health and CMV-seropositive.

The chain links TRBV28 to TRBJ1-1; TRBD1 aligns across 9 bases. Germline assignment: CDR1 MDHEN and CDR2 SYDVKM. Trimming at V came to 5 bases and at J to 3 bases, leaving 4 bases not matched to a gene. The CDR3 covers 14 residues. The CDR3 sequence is CASSRTGEDTEAFF. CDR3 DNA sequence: TGTGCCAGCAGTCGGACAGGGGAGGACACTGAAGCTTTCTTT.

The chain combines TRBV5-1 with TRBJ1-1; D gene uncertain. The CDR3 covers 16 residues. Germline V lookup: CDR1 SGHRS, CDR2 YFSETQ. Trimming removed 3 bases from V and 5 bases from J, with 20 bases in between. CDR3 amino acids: CASSSQPRGSGTEAFF. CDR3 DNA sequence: TGCGCCAGCAGCTCACAGCCCCGGGGTAGTGGGACTGAAGCTTTCTTT.

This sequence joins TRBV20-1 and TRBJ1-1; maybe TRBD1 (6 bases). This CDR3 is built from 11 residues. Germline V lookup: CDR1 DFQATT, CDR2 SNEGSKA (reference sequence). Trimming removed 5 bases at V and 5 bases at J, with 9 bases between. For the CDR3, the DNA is TGCAGTGCTGCTGGGACAACTGAAGCTTTCTTT. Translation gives CSAAGTTEAFF.

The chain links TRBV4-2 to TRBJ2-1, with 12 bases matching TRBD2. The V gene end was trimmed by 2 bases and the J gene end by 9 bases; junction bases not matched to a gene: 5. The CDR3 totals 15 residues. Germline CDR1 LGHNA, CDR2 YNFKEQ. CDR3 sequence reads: CASSQPSGRAGEQFF. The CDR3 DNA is TGTGCCAGCAGCCAACCTAGCGGGAGGGCGGGTGAGCAGTTCTTC.

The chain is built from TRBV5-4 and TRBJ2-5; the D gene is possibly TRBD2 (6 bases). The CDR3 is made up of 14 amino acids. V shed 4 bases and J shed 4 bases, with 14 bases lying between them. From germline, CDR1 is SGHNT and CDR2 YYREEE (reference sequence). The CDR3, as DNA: TGTGCCAGCAGCCTGGAGGGGCTTCGAGAGACCCAGTACTTC. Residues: CASSLEGLRETQYF.

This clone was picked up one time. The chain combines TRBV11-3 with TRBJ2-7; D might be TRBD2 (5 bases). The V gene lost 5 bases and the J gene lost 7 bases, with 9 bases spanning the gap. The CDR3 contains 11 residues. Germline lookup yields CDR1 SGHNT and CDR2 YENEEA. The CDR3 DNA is TGTGCCAGCAGCCCGGGGAAAGAGCAGTACTTC. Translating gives CASSPGKEQYF.

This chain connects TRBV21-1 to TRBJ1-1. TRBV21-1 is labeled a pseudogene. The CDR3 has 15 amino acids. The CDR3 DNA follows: TGTGCCAGCAGCAAAGGGGAGGGACACAACACTGAAGCTTTCTTT. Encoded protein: CASSKGEGHNTEAFF.

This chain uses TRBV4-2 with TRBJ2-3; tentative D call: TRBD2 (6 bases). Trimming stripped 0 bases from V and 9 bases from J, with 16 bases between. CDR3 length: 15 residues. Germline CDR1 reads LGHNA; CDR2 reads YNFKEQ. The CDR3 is CASSQDPWGVRTQYF. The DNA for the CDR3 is TGTGCCAGCAGCCAAGACCCTTGGGGGGTGAGGACGCAGTATTTT.

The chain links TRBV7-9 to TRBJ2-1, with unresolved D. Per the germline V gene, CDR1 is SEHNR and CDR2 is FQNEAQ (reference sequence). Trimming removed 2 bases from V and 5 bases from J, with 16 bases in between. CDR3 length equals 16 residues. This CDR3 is CASSLFQRNSNNEQFF. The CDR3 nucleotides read TGTGCCAGCAGCTTATTTCAACGGAACAGCAACAATGAGCAGTTCTTC. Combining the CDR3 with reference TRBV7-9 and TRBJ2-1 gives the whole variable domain DTGVSQNPRHKITKRGQNVTFRCDPISEHNRLYWYRQTLGQGPEFLTYFQNEAQLEKSRLLSDRFSAERPKGSFSTLEIQRTEQGDSAMYLCASSLFQRNSNNEQFFGPGTRLTVL.

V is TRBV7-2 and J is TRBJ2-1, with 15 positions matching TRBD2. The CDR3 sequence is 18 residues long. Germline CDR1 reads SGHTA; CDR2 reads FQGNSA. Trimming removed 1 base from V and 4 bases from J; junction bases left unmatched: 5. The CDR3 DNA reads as TGTGCCAGCAGCTTAGACAGGGGACTAGCGGGGGGATACAATGAGCAGTTCTTC. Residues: CASSLDRGLAGGYNEQFF.

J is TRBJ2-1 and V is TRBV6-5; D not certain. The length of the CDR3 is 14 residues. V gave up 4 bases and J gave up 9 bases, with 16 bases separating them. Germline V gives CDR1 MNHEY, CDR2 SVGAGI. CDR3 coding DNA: TGTGCCAGCAGTTCCGCGTCTAGGTATAGTGAGCAGTTCTTC. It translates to CASSSASRYSEQFF.

This chain's CDR3 is CASSQGLRTAYSGANVLTF. In DNA form, the CDR3 reads TGTGCCAGCAGCCAAGGCCTCAGGACAGCCTACTCTGGGGCCAACGTCCTGACTTTC. This chain joins TRBV4-2 and TRBJ2-6, with a tentative D call TRBD1 (6 bases). Germline lookup yields CDR1 LGHNA and CDR2 YNFKEQ. V lost 1 base and J lost 0, with 16 bases in between. The length of the CDR3 is 19 residues.

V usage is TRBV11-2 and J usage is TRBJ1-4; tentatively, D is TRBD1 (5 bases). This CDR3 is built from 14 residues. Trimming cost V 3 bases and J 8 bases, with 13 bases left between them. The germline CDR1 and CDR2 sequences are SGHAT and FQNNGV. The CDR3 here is CASSFRQGEEKLFF. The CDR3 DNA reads TGTGCCAGCAGCTTTAGGCAGGGTGAGGAAAAACTGTTTTTT.

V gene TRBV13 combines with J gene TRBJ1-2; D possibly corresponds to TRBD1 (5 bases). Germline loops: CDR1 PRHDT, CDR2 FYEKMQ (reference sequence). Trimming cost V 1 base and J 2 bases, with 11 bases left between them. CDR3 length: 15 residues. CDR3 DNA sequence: TGTGCCAGCAGCTTAGCGGGGGAGACAAACTATGGCTACACCTTC. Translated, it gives CASSLAGETNYGYTF.

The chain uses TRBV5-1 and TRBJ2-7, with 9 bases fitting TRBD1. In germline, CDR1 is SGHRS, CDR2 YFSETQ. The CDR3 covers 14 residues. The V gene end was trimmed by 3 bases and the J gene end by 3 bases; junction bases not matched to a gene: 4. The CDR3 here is CASSYRQGDYEQYF. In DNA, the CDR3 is TGCGCCAGCAGCTACCGACAGGGGGACTACGAGCAGTACTTC.

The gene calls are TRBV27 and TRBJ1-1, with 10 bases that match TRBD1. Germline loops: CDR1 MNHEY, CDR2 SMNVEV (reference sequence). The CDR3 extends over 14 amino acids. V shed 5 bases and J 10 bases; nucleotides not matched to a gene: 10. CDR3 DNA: TGTGCCAGCAGTCCGGGACAGGGGAGCCCTGCAGCTTTCTTT. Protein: CASSPGQGSPAAFF.

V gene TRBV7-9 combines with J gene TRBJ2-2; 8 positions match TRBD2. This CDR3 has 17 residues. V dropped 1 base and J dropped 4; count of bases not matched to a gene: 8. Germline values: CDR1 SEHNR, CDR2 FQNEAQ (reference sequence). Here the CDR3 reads CASSLGTSGPFTGELFF. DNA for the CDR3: TGTGCCAGCAGCTTAGGTACTAGCGGACCCTTCACCGGGGAGCTGTTTTTT.

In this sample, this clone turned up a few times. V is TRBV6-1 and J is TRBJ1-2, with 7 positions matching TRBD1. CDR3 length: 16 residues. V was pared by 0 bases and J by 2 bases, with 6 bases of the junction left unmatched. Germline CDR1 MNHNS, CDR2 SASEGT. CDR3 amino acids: CASSEARPTGNYGYTF. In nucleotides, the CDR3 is TGTGCCAGCAGTGAAGCCCGCCCGACAGGGAACTATGGCTACACCTTC.

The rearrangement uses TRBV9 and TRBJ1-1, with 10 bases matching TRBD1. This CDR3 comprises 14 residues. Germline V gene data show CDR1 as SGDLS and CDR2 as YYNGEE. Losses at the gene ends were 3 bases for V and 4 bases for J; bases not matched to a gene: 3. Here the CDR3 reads CASSAGQGFTEAFF. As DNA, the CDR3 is TGTGCCAGCAGCGCGGGACAGGGGTTCACTGAAGCTTTCTTT.

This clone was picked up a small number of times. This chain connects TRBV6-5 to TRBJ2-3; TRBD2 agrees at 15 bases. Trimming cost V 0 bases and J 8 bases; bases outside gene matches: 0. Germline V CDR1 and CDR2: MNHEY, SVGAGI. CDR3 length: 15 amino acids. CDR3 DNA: TGTGCCAGCAGTTACTCGGGACTAGCGGGAGGTACGCAGTATTTT. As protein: CASSYSGLAGGTQYF.

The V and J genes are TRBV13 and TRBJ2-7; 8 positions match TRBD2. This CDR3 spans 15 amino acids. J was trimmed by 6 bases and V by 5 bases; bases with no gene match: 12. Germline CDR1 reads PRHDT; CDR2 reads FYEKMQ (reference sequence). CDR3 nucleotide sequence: TGTGCCAGCAGCCATAGCGGGGACTATGCTGGCGAGCAGTACTTC. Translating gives CASSHSGDYAGEQYF.

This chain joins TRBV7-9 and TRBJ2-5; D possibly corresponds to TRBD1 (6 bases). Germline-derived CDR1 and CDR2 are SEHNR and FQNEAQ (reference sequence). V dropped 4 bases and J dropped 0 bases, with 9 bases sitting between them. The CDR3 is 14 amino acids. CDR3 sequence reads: CASSSGTYQETQYF. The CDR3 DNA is TGTGCCAGCAGCTCCGGGACATACCAAGAGACCCAGTACTTC.

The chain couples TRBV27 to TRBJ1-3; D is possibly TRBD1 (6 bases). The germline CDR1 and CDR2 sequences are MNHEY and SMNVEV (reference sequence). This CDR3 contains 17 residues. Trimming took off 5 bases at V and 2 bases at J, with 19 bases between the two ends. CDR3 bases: TGTGCCAGCAGTCCTATCGGACAGACCGCTGCTGGAAACACCATATATTTT. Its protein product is CASSPIGQTAAGNTIYF.

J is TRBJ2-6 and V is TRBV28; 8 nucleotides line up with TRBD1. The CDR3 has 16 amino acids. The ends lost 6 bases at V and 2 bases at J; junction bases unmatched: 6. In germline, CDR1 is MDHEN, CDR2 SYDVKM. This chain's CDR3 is CASRATGGAGANVLTF. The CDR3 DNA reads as TGTGCCAGCAGGGCAACAGGGGGTGCTGGGGCCAACGTCCTGACTTTC.

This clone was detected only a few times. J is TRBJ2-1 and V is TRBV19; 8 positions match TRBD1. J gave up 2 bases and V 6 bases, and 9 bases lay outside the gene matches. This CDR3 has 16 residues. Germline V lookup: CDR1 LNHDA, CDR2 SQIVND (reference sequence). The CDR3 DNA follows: TGTGCCAGTAGCCCGATATGGACAGGGCCCTACAATGAGCAGTTCTTC. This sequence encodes CASSPIWTGPYNEQFF.

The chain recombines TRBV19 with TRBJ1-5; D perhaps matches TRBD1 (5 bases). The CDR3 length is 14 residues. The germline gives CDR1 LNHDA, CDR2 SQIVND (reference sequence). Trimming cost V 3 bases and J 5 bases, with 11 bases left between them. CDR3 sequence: CASSMQGGDQPQHF. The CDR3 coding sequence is TGTGCCAGTAGTATGCAGGGTGGGGATCAGCCCCAGCATTTT. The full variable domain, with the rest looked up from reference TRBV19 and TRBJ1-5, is DGGITQSPKYLFRKEGQNVTLSCEQNLNHDAMYWYRQDPGQGLRLIYYSQIVNDFQKGDIAEGYSVSREKKESFPLTVTSAQKNPTAFYLCASSMQGGDQPQHFGDGTRLSIL.

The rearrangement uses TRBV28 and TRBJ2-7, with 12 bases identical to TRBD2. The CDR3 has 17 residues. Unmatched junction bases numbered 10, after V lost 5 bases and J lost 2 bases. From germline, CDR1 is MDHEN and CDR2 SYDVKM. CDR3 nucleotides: TGTGCCAGCAGTCCGACCCCCCCTAGCGGGAGGGCCTACGAGCAGTACTTC. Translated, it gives CASSPTPPSGRAYEQYF.

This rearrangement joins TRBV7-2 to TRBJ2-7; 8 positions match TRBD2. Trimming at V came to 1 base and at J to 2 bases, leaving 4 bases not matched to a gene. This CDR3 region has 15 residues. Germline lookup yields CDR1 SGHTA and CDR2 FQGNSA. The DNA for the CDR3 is TGTGCCAGCAGCTTAGGGGGAGCGGGAGCCTACGAGCAGTACTTC. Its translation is CASSLGGAGAYEQYF.

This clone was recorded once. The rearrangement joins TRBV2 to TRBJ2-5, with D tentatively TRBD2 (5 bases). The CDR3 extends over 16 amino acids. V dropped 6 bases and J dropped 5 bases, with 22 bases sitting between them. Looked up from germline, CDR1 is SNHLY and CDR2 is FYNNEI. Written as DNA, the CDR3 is TGTGCCAGCAGCTTAAGACTCGTGAGGCCGGGGGAGACCCAGTACTTC. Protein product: CASSLRLVRPGETQYF.

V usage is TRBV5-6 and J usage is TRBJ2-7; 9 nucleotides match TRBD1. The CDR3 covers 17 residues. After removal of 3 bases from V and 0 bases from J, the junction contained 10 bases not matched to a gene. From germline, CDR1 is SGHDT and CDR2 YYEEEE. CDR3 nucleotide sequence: TGTGCCAGCAGCTGGGGGACAGGGACGCTCGGCTCCTACGAGCAGTACTTC. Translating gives CASSWGTGTLGSYEQYF.

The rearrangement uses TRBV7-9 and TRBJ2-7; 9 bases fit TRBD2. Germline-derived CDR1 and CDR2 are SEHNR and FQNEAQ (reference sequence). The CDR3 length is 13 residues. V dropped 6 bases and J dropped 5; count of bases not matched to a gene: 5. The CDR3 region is CASRPGGGDEQYF. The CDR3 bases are TGTGCCAGCAGACCAGGCGGGGGGGACGAGCAGTACTTC.

The CDR3 DNA is TGTGCCAGCAGCCGCGGGACAGTTAGCTCCTACGAGCAGTACTTC. This translates into CASSRGTVSSYEQYF. The rearrangement uses TRBV2 and TRBJ2-7; TRBD1 is a possible D gene (7 bases). CDR1 is SNHLY and CDR2 is FYNNEI in the germline V gene. The CDR3 is 15 amino acids. V lost 6 bases to trimming and J lost 0 bases, with 15 bases between them. The full variable domain, with the rest looked up from reference TRBV2 and TRBJ2-7, is EPEVTQTPSHQVTQMGQEVILRCVPISNHLYFYWYRQILGQKVEFLVSFYNNEISEKSEIFDDQFSVERPDGSNFTLKIRSTKLEDSAMYFCASSRGTVSSYEQYFGPGTRLTVT.